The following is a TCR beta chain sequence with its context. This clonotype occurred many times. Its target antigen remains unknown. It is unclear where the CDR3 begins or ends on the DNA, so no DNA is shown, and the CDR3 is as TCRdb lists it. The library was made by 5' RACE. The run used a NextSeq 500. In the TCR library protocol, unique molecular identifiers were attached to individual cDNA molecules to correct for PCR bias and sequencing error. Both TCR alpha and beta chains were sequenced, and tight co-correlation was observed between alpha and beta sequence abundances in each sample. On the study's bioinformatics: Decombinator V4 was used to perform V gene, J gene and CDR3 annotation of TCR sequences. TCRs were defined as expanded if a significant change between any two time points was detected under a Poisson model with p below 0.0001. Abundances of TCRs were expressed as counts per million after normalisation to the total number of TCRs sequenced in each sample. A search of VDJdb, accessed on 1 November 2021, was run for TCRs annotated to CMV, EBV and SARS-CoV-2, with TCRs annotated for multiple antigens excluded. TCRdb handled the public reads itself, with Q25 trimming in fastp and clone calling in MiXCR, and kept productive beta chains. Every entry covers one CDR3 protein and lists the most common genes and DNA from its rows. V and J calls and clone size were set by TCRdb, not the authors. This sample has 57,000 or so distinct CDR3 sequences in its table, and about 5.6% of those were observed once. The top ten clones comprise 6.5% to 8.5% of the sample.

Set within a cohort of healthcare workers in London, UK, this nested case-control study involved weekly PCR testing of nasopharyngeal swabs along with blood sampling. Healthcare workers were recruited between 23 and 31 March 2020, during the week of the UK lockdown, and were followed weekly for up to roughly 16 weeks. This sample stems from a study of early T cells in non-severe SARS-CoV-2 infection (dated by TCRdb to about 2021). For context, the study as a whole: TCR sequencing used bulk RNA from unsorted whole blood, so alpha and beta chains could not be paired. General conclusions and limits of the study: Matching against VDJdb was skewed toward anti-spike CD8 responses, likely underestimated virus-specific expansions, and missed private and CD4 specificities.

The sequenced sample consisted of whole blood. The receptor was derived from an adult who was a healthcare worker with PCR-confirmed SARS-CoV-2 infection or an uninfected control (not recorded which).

The CDR3 protein sequence reads: CASSFGPGETQYF. The rearrangement combines TRBV7-3 with TRBJ2-5; TRBD1 was called by the table and not checked on the DNA. CDR1 and CDR2, per the germline V gene, are SGHTA and FQGTGA. Including cysteine and phenylalanine, the CDR3 has 13 amino acids.